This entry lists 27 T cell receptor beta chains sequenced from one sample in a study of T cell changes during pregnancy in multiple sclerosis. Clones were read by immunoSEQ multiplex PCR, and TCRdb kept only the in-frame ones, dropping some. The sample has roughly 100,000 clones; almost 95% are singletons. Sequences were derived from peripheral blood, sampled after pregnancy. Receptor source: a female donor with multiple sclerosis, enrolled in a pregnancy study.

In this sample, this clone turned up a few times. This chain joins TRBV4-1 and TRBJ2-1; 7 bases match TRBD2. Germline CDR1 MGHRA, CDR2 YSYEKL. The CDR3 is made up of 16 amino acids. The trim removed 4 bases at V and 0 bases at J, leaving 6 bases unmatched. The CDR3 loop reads CASSRGSGISYNEQFF. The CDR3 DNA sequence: TGCGCCAGCAGCCGAGGAAGCGGGATCTCCTACAATGAGCAGTTCTTC.

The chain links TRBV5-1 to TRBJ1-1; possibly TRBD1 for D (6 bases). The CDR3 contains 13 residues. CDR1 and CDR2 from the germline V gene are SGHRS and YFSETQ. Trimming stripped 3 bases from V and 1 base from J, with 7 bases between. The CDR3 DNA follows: TGCGCCAGCAGCTCGACAGGGAACACTGAAGCTTTCTTT. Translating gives CASSSTGNTEAFF.

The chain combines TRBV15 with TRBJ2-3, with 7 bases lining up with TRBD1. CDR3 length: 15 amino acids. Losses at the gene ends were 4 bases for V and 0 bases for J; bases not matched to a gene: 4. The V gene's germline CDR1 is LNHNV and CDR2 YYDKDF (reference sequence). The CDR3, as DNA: TGTGCCACCAGCACCCGGACAGGAAGCACAGATACGCAGTATTTT. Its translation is CATSTRTGSTDTQYF. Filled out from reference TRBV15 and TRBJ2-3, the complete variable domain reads DAMVIQNPRYQVTQFGKPVTLSCSQTLNHNVMYWYQQKSSQAPKLLFHYYDKDFNNEADTPDNFQSRRPNTSFCFLDIRSPGLGDTAMYLCATSTRTGSTDTQYFGPGTRLTVL.

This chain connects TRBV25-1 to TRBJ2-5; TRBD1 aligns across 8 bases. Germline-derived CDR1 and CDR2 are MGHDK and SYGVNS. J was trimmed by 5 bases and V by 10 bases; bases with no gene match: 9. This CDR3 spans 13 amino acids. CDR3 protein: CATSPGGLETQYF. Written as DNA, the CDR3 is TGTGCCACAAGTCCAGGGGGCCTTGAGACCCAGTACTTC.

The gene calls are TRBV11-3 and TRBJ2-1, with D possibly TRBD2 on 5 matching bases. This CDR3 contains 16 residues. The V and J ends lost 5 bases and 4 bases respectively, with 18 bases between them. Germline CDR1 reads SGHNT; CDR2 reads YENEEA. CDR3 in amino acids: CASSPPGVAPYNEQFF. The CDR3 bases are TGTGCCAGCAGCCCACCCGGGGTAGCACCGTACAATGAGCAGTTCTTC.

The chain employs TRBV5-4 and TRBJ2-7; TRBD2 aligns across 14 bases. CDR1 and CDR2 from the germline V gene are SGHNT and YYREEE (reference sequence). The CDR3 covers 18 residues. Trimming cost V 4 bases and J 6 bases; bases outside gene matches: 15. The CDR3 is CASSPGTSGSVGIGEQYF. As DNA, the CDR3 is TGTGCCAGCAGCCCCGGGACTAGCGGGAGTGTCGGGATCGGCGAGCAGTACTTC.

CDR3 residues: CASSLSGTRADTQYF. The CDR3 DNA reads as TGTGCCAGCAGCCTTTCCGGGACTAGGGCAGATACGCAGTATTTT. The rearrangement joins TRBV5-4 to TRBJ2-3, with 8 bases identical to TRBD2. Germline V gives CDR1 SGHNT, CDR2 YYREEE (reference sequence). V shed 4 bases, J shed 4 bases, and the junction held 8 bases outside the gene matches. The CDR3 sequence is 15 residues long.

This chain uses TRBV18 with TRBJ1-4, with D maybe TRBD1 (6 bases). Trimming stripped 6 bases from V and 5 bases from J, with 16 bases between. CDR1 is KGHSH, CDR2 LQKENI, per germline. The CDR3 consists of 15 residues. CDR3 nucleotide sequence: TGTGCCAGCTCTCCCCGACAGGCGAGGAATGAAAAACTGTTTTTT. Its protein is CASSPRQARNEKLFF. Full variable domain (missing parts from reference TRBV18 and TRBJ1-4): NAGVMQNPRHLVRRRGQEARLRCSPMKGHSHVYWYRQLPEEGLKFMVYLQKENIIDESGMPKERFSAEFPKEGPSILRIQQVVRGDSAAYFCASSPRQARNEKLFFGSGTQLSVL.

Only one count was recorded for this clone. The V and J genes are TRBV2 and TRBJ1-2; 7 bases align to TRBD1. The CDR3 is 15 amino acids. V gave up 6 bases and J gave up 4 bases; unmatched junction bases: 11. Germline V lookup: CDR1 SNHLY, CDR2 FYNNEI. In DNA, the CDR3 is TGTGCCAGCAGCCCTAGGTGGACAGGAAGCTATGGCTACACCTTC. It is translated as CASSPRWTGSYGYTF.

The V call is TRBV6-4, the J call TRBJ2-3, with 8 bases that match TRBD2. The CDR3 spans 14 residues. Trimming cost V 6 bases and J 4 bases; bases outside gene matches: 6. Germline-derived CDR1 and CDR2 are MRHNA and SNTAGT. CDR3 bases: TGTGCCAGCAGAAAGACTAGCGTCGCAGATACGCAGTATTTT. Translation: CASRKTSVADTQYF.

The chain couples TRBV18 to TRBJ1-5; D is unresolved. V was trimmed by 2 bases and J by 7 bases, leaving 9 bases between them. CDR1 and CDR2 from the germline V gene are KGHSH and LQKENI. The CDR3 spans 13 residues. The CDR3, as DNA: TGTGCCAGCTCACCAGGCCAGGCCCAGCCCCAGCATTTT. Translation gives CASSPGQAQPQHF.

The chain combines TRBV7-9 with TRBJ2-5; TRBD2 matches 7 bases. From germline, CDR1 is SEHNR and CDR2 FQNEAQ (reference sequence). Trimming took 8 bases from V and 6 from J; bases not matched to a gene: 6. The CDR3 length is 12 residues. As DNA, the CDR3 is TGTGCCAGCTCTCCGGGGGGAAAGACCCAGTACTTC. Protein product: CASSPGGKTQYF.

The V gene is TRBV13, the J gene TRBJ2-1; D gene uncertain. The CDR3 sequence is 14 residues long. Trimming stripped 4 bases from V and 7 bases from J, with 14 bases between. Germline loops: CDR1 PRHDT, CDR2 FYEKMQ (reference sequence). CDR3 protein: CASSSPAITNEQFF. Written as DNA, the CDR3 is TGTGCCAGCAGCTCCCCCGCGATAACGAATGAGCAGTTCTTC. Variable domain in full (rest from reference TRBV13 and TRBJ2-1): AAGVIQSPRHLIKEKRETATLKCYPIPRHDTVYWYQQGPGQDPQFLISFYEKMQSDKGSIPDRFSAQQFSDYHSELNMSSLELGDSALYFCASSSPAITNEQFFGPGTRLTVL.

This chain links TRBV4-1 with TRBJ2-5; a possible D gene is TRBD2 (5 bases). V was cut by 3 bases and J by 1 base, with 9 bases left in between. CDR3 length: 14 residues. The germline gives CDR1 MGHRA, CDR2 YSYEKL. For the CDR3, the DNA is TGCGCCAGCAGCCACCGGAGGCCCCAAGAGACCCAGTACTTC. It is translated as CASSHRRPQETQYF.

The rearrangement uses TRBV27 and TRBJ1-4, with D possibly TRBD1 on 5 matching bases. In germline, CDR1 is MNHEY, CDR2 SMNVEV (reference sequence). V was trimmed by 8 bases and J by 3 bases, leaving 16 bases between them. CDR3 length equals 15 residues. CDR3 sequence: CASSRSRVPNEKLFF. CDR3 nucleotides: TGTGCCAGCTCGAGGAGCAGGGTACCTAATGAAAAACTGTTTTTT.

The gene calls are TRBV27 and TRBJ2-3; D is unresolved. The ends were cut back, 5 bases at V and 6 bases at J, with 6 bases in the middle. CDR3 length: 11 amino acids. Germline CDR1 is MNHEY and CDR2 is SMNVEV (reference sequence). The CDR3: CASSRGDTQYF. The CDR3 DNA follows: TGTGCCAGCAGTCGCGGCGATACGCAGTATTTT.

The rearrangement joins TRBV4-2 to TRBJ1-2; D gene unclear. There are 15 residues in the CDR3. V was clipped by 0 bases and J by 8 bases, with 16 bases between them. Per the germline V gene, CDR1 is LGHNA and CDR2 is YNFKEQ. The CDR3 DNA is TGTGCCAGCAGCCAAGATAAAGCGCAGCCTGAAGGCTACACCTTC. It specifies CASSQDKAQPEGYTF.

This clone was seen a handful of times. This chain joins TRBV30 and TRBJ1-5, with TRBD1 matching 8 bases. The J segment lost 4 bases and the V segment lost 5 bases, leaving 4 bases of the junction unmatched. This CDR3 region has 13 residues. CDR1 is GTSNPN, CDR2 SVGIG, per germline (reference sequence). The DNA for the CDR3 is TGTGCCTGGGGGACAGGAAGGAATCAGCCCCAGCATTTT. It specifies CAWGTGRNQPQHF.

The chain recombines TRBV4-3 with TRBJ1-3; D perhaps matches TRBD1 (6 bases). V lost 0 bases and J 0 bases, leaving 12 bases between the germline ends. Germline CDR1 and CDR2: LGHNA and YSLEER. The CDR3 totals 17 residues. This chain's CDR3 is CASSQDPGVSSGNTIYF. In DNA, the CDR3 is TGCGCCAGCAGCCAAGACCCAGGGGTGAGCTCTGGAAACACCATATATTTT.

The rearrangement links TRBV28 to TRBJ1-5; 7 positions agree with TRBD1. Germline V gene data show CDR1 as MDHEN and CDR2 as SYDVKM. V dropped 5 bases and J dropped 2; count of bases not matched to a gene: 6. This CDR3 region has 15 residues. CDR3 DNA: TGTGCCAGCAGTCCCTACAGGGGCGGCAATCAGCCCCAGCATTTT. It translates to CASSPYRGGNQPQHF.

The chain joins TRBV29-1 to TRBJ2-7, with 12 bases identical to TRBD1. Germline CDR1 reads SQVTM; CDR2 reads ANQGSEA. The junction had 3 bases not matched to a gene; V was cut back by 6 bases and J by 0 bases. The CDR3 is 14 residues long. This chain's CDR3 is CSVGQGAGSYEQYF. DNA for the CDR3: TGCAGCGTGGGACAGGGGGCAGGCTCCTACGAGCAGTACTTC.

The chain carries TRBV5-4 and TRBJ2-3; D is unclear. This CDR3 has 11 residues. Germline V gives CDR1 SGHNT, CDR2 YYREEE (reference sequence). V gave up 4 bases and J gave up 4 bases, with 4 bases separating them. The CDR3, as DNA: TGTGCCAGCAGCCGGGCAGATACGCAGTATTTT. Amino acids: CASSRADTQYF.

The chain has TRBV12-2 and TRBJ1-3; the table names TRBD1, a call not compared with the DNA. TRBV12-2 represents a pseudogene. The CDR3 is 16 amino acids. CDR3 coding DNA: TGTGCAAGTCGCTTAGGGGGCAGGGGACCTGGAAACACCATATATTTT. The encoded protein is CASRLGGRGPGNTIYF.

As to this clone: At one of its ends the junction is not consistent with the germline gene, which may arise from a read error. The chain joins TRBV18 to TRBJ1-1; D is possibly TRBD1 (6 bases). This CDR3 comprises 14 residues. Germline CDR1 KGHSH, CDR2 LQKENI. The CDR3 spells CTSSSRGEGTEAFF. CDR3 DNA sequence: TGTACCAGCTCAAGCAGGGGCGAGGGCACTGAAGCTTTCTTT.

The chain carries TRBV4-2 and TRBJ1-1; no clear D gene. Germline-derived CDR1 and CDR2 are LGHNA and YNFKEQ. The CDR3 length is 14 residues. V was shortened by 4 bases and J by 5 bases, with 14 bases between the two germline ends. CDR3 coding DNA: TGTGCCAGCAGCCGTGGCGGGGAGAAGACTGAAGCTTTCTTT. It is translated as CASSRGGEKTEAFF.

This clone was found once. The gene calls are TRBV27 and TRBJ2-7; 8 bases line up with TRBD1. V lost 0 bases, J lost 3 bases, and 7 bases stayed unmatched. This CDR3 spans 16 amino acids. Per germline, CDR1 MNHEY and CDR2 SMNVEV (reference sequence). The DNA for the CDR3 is TGTGCCAGCAGTTTATCGAGTCAGGGGGCAGGCTACGAGCAGTACTTC. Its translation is CASSLSSQGAGYEQYF.

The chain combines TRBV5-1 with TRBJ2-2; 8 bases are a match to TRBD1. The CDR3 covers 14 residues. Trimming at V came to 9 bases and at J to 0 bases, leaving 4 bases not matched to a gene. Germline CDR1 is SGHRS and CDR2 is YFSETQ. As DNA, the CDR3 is TGCGCCACCACGGACAGGGCGAACACCGGGGAGCTGTTTTTT. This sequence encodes CATTDRANTGELFF.